These 27 T cell receptor beta chains share one sample of origin, sequenced in a study of cytomegalovirus exposure and HLA in healthy donors (dated by TCRdb to the late 2010s). Library generation was performed with the immunoSEQ multiplex PCR assay. A mixture of 60 forward primers for TCR Vbeta segments and 13 reverse primers for TCR Jbeta segments was used in the multiplex PCR. The table comes from immuneACCESS by way of TCRdb, which keeps in-frame sequences with V and J called. Part of the clones is missing from these tables; in studies checked, under half for an unresolved V gene and the rest for unknown reasons. This sample gives approximately 140,000 clones in total; about three quarters of them show up just once. Together, the top ten hold approximately 2.9% of the sample. Sequences were obtained from PBMCs. The source is a human donor in good health.

This rearrangement joins TRBV25-1 to TRBJ2-3; 8 bases align to TRBD2. CDR3 length: 16 residues. The V gene end was trimmed by 4 bases and the J gene end by 7 bases; junction bases not matched to a gene: 13. CDR1 is MGHDK, CDR2 SYGVNS, per germline. The CDR3 spells CASSGGREGVGYTQYF. DNA of the CDR3: TGTGCCAGCAGTGGAGGTCGGGAGGGAGTGGGGTATACGCAGTATTTT.

The chain uses TRBV9 and TRBJ2-7, with TRBD2 identical over 8 bases. The V gene's germline CDR1 is SGDLS and CDR2 YYNGEE. The V and J ends lost 4 bases and 0 bases, in that order; junction bases with no gene match: 9. The CDR3 length is 16 residues. The DNA of the CDR3 is TGTGCCAGCAGCCCCGGGGGGGGGATCCTCTCCTACGAGCAGTACTTC. It is translated as CASSPGGGILSYEQYF.

The V gene is TRBV19, the J gene TRBJ2-7, with 8 bases matching TRBD2. This CDR3 has 15 amino acids. Germline V gene data show CDR1 as LNHDA and CDR2 as SQIVND (reference sequence). Losses at the gene ends were 6 bases for V and 7 bases for J; bases not matched to a gene: 14. CDR3 in amino acids: CASSPKGLATGEQYF. Here the CDR3 DNA reads TGTGCCAGTAGCCCAAAAGGACTAGCCACTGGGGAGCAGTACTTC. The full variable domain, its missing parts supplied by reference TRBV19 and TRBJ2-7, is DGGITQSPKYLFRKEGQNVTLSCEQNLNHDAMYWYRQDPGQGLRLIYYSQIVNDFQKGDIAEGYSVSREKKESFPLTVTSAQKNPTAFYLCASSPKGLATGEQYFGPGTRLTVT.

V usage is TRBV29-1 and J usage is TRBJ2-3; 12 bases are shared with TRBD2. Losses at the gene ends were 1 base for V and 4 bases for J; bases not matched to a gene: 3. CDR1 is SQVTM and CDR2 is ANQGSEA in the germline V gene. The CDR3 runs to 15 residues. CDR3 sequence: CSVEGLAGESDTQYF. In DNA, the CDR3 is TGCAGCGTTGAAGGACTAGCGGGAGAATCAGATACGCAGTATTTT.

This clone was recorded a few times. The chain couples TRBV2 to TRBJ2-5; no reliable D call. The length of the CDR3 is 14 residues. Deletions cut 5 bases from V and 0 bases from J, with 10 bases between. Per the germline V gene, CDR1 is SNHLY and CDR2 is FYNNEI. CDR3 in amino acids: CASSSTQNQETQYF. In DNA form, the CDR3 reads TGTGCCAGCAGTTCCACTCAAAACCAAGAGACCCAGTACTTC. Full variable domain (missing parts from reference TRBV2 and TRBJ2-5): EPEVTQTPSHQVTQMGQEVILRCVPISNHLYFYWYRQILGQKVEFLVSFYNNEISEKSEIFDDQFSVERPDGSNFTLKIRSTKLEDSAMYFCASSSTQNQETQYFGPGTRLLVL.

V usage is TRBV19 and J usage is TRBJ2-1, with D perhaps matching TRBD2 (7 bases). Germline CDR1 and CDR2: LNHDA and SQIVND (reference sequence). Trimming shortened V by 3 bases and J by 6 bases, and 12 bases separated the two germline ends. There are 14 residues in the CDR3. CDR3 sequence (DNA): TGTGCCAGTAGTATGAGCGGGGACATCAATGAGCAGTTCTTC. It is translated as CASSMSGDINEQFF.

J is TRBJ1-2 and V is TRBV10-1, with 12 positions matching TRBD1. The V gene end was trimmed by 6 bases and the J gene end by 5 bases; junction bases not matched to a gene: 4. CDR1 and CDR2 from the germline V gene are WNHNN and SYGVQD (reference sequence). The CDR3 contains 14 residues. CDR3 in amino acids: CASRGQGAGYGYTF. DNA for the CDR3: TGCGCCAGCAGGGGACAGGGGGCAGGGTATGGCTACACCTTC.

This chain joins TRBV18 and TRBJ2-7; 11 positions agree with TRBD2. This CDR3 has 15 amino acids. The V gene's germline CDR1 is KGHSH and CDR2 LQKENI. The V and J ends lost 4 bases and 2 bases, in that order; junction bases with no gene match: 4. The DNA of the CDR3 is TGTGCCAGCTCACGTTCTAGCGGGGGGCCCTACGAGCAGTACTTC. This gives the protein CASSRSSGGPYEQYF. Full variable domain (remainder filled in from reference TRBV18 and TRBJ2-7): NAGVMQNPRHLVRRRGQEARLRCSPMKGHSHVYWYRQLPEEGLKFMVYLQKENIIDESGMPKERFSAEFPKEGPSILRIQQVVRGDSAAYFCASSRSSGGPYEQYFGPGTRLTVT.

The J gene is TRBJ2-7, the V gene TRBV6-6; 7 bases are shared with TRBD1. Germline loops: CDR1 MNHNY, CDR2 SVGAGI (reference sequence). The ends lost 11 bases at V and 3 bases at J; junction bases unmatched: 7. This CDR3 has 12 residues. CDR3 sequence: CAVRGTLYEQYF. CDR3 bases: TGTGCCGTCAGGGGGACACTCTACGAGCAGTACTTC.

This clone was recorded a few times. In DNA form, the CDR3 reads TGTGCCAGCAGGTCGAGTCCCTCTAGCGGCAACACAGATACGCAGTATTTT. This encodes CASRSSPSSGNTDTQYF. V is TRBV11-1 and J is TRBJ2-3; 7 bases map to TRBD2. With V trimmed by 6 bases and J by 2 bases, 14 bases remained unmatched. CDR3 size: 17 residues. Germline CDR1 and CDR2: SGHAT and FQDESV (reference sequence).

The chain recombines TRBV5-4 with TRBJ2-1; 12 positions agree with TRBD2. V was pared by 3 bases and J by 7 bases, with 5 bases of the junction left unmatched. Germline-derived CDR1 and CDR2 are SGHNT and YYREEE (reference sequence). The CDR3 is 15 amino acids. The CDR3 bases are TGTGCCAGCAGCTCCCGGACTAGCGGGGCTAATGAGCAGTTCTTC. It translates to CASSSRTSGANEQFF. The whole variable domain, remainder taken from reference TRBV5-4 and TRBJ2-1, is ETGVTQSPTHLIKTRGQQVTLRCSSQSGHNTVSWYQQALGQGPQFIFQYYREEENGRGNFPPRFSGLQFPNYSSELNVNALELDDSALYLCASSSRTSGANEQFFGPGTRLTVL.

V is TRBV15 and J is TRBJ1-3; possibly TRBD1 for D (6 bases). Germline CDR1 is LNHNV and CDR2 is YYDKDF (reference sequence). The CDR3 is made up of 14 amino acids. Trimming left V 8 bases short and J 3 bases short, with 14 bases between. The CDR3 nucleotides are TGTGCCACCGCCCGGGGGGCAAATGGAAACACCATATATTTT. Translating gives CATARGANGNTIYF. Based on the CDR3 plus reference TRBV15 and TRBJ1-3, the full variable domain is DAMVIQNPRYQVTQFGKPVTLSCSQTLNHNVMYWYQQKSSQAPKLLFHYYDKDFNNEADTPDNFQSRRPNTSFCFLDIRSPGLGDTAMYLCATARGANGNTIYFGEGSWLTVV.

Details on this clone: The germline gene is not matched at one end of the junction; a read error may be the cause. The rearrangement links TRBV7-9 to TRBJ2-5; TRBD2 aligns across 9 bases. Looked up from germline, CDR1 is SEHNR and CDR2 is FQNEAQ (reference sequence). The length of the CDR3 is 12 residues. In nucleotides, the CDR3 is TGTTCCAGCAGCTTTAGCGGGAGCGGTCCTTACTTC. This encodes CSSSFSGSGPYF.

The chain links TRBV19 to TRBJ2-1; 7 nucleotides match TRBD1. V was pared by 10 bases and J by 2 bases, with 8 bases of the junction left unmatched. CDR3 length: 14 residues. Looked up from germline, CDR1 is LNHDA and CDR2 is SQIVND (reference sequence). The CDR3 coding sequence is TGTGCCACCACACAGGGGTTCACCTACAATGAGCAGTTCTTC. Protein: CATTQGFTYNEQFF.

The V and J genes are TRBV4-1 and TRBJ2-7; D perhaps matches TRBD1 (5 bases). The length of the CDR3 is 13 residues. V lost 3 bases and J lost 4, with 10 bases in between. Germline lookup yields CDR1 MGHRA and CDR2 YSYEKL. The CDR3 reads CASSQTENYEQYF. In DNA form, the CDR3 reads TGCGCCAGCAGCCAGACAGAGAATTACGAGCAGTACTTC.

This clone was seen only once. The chain couples TRBV15 to TRBJ2-7, with TRBD2 identical over 13 bases. Trimming removed 3 bases from V and 4 bases from J; junction bases left unmatched: 6. This CDR3 region has 16 residues. Germline V gene data show CDR1 as LNHNV and CDR2 as YYDKDF (reference sequence). This chain's CDR3 is CATSRGLAGNSYEQYF. The DNA of the CDR3 is TGTGCCACCAGCAGGGGACTAGCGGGGAACTCATACGAGCAGTACTTC.

This clone was detected only a few times. The chain carries TRBV4-1 and TRBJ2-2; 7 nucleotides align to TRBD1. Trimming took 4 bases from V and 2 from J; bases not matched to a gene: 10. The length of the CDR3 is 17 residues. Germline V CDR1 and CDR2: MGHRA, YSYEKL. The CDR3 sequence is CASSRGWTGVNTGELFF. As DNA, the CDR3 is TGCGCCAGCAGCCGAGGTTGGACAGGCGTTAACACCGGGGAGCTGTTTTTT.

The rearrangement joins TRBV28 to TRBJ1-1; possible D gene TRBD1, 6 bases. CDR1 and CDR2 (germline): MDHEN, SYDVKM. V gave up 6 bases and J gave up 0 bases, with 20 bases separating them. This CDR3 has 17 amino acids. The CDR3 DNA reads as TGTGCCAGCAGCCATGGTGGGGGGGGGCGGATGAACACTGAAGCTTTCTTT. This codes for CASSHGGGGRMNTEAFF.

V is TRBV29-1 and J is TRBJ2-5, with 12 bases that match TRBD2. The CDR3 loop spans 13 amino acids. CDR1 and CDR2 from the germline V gene are SQVTM and ANQGSEA. V lost 5 bases, J lost 5 bases, and 3 bases stayed unmatched. DNA of the CDR3: TGCAGCGTTTCTCTAGCGGGGGGGGAGACCCAGTACTTC. Protein product: CSVSLAGGETQYF. Full variable domain (missing parts from reference TRBV29-1 and TRBJ2-5): SAVISQKPSRDICQRGTSLTIQCQVDSQVTMMFWYRQQPGQSLTLIATANQGSEATYESGFVIDKFPISRPNLTFSTLTVSNMSPEDSSIYLCSVSLAGGETQYFGPGTRLLVL.

The J gene is TRBJ2-3, the V gene TRBV6-1; 8 bases are shared with TRBD2. CDR3 length: 17 amino acids. CDR1 is MNHNS and CDR2 is SASEGT in the germline V gene. V lost 4 bases to trimming and J lost 1 base; unmatched junction nucleotides: 10. The CDR3 reads CASSGPTSAGGTDTQYF. CDR3 in DNA: TGTGCCAGCAGTGGCCCTACCTCAGCGGGGGGCACAGATACGCAGTATTTT.

CDR3 region: CSVASGGSEQFF. The DNA for the CDR3 is TGCAGCGTTGCGTCAGGGGGAAGTGAGCAGTTCTTC. J is TRBJ2-1 and V is TRBV29-1; TRBD1 matches at 7 bases. Trimming removed 4 bases from V and 9 bases from J; junction bases left unmatched: 6. Germline CDR1 is SQVTM and CDR2 is ANQGSEA. The CDR3 is 12 residues long.

The chain couples TRBV12-5 to TRBJ2-1; 14 nucleotides match TRBD2. V lost 1 base and J lost 6; bases outside the gene matches: 5. From germline, CDR1 is LGHNT and CDR2 FRNRAP. This CDR3 spans 17 amino acids. CDR3 residues: CASGLAAGTSGSNEQFF. In nucleotides, the CDR3 is TGTGCTAGTGGTTTGGCGGCCGGGACTAGCGGGAGCAATGAGCAGTTCTTC.

The CDR3 DNA reads as TGTGCCAGCAGCTTAGTGGGCGGGGGGGCCGCAGATACGCAGTATTTT. As protein: CASSLVGGGAADTQYF. This chain links TRBV7-2 with TRBJ2-3; 9 bases agree with TRBD2. The junction had 6 bases not matched to a gene; V was cut back by 1 base and J by 4 bases. The V gene's germline CDR1 is SGHTA and CDR2 FQGNSA. The CDR3 extends over 16 amino acids.

This clone showed up just a few times. The J gene is TRBJ2-1, the V gene TRBV2; 11 bases line up with TRBD2. V was clipped by 4 bases and J by 0 bases; unmatched bases: 2. CDR1 and CDR2 (germline): SNHLY, FYNNEI. CDR3 size: 16 residues. The CDR3 DNA is TGTGCCAGCAGTGTAGCGGGAGGGACCTCCTACAATGAGCAGTTCTTC. It specifies CASSVAGGTSYNEQFF. Combining the CDR3 with reference TRBV2 and TRBJ2-1 gives the whole variable domain EPEVTQTPSHQVTQMGQEVILRCVPISNHLYFYWYRQILGQKVEFLVSFYNNEISEKSEIFDDQFSVERPDGSNFTLKIRSTKLEDSAMYFCASSVAGGTSYNEQFFGPGTRLTVL.

The rearrangement links TRBV7-8 to TRBJ2-2; 12 bases map to TRBD2. The CDR3 extends over 17 amino acids. The J segment lost 4 bases and the V segment lost 5 bases, leaving 8 bases of the junction unmatched. CDR1 is SGHVS and CDR2 is FQNEAQ in the germline V gene. CDR3 protein: CASSPRLAGVPTGELFF. CDR3 DNA sequence: TGTGCCAGCAGCCCACGACTAGCGGGAGTACCCACCGGGGAGCTGTTTTTT. Full variable domain (remainder filled in from reference TRBV7-8 and TRBJ2-2): GAGVSQSPRYKVAKRGQDVALRCDPISGHVSLFWYQQALGQGPEFLTYFQNEAQLDKSGLPSDRFFAERPEGSVSTLKIQRTQQEDSAVYLCASSPRLAGVPTGELFFGEGSRLTVL.

The chain joins TRBV4-2 to TRBJ2-2; 11 nucleotides line up with TRBD2. The germline V gene encodes CDR1 LGHNA and CDR2 YNFKEQ. J lost 7 bases, V lost 0 bases, and 7 bases had no gene match. The CDR3 loop spans 17 amino acids. DNA for the CDR3: TGTGCCAGCAGCCAAGAGACTAGCGGGATCGTCAGCGGGGAGCTGTTTTTT. This codes for CASSQETSGIVSGELFF.

In this sample, this clone turned up a few times. This sequence joins TRBV7-9 and TRBJ2-1, with D possibly TRBD2 on 5 matching bases. CDR1 is SEHNR, CDR2 FQNEAQ, per germline (reference sequence). V shed 5 bases and J shed 6 bases, with 8 bases lying between them. The CDR3 covers 12 residues. CDR3 in amino acids: CASSPRANEQFF. DNA of the CDR3: TGTGCCAGCAGCCCGAGGGCCAATGAGCAGTTCTTC.